Detailed here is one T cell receptor (beta chain). Its matching antigen is unknown. This entry belongs to a study of T cell responses to AZD1222 COVID-19 vaccine. Study background: Timing groups of about 4 and about 12 weeks for second doses were pooled. Study-wide points: Spike was spanned by vaccine-associated CD4 TCRs, with dominance at 160-218 and 743-854.

The data were produced by immunoSEQ multiplex PCR, yet TCRdb's version contains in-frame clones alone and is incomplete. The repertoire holds fewer than 200,000 clones, with over 80% as singletons. The CDR3 is 15 residues long. The germline V gene has CDR1 MNHEY and CDR2 SVGAGI. Trimming took 6 bases from V and 5 from J, leaving 19 bases between them. The clonotype comes from an adult in good health. Here the sequenced sample was peripheral blood, taken on day 0 of AZD1222 vaccination. The V call is TRBV6-5, the J call TRBJ2-5, with D possibly matching TRBD2 (6 bases). CDR3 sequence reads: CASRKRDSRWETQYF. The CDR3 DNA follows: TGTGCCAGCAGAAAAAGGGACTCAAGGTGGGAGACCCAGTACTTC.